The present T cell receptor beta chain was sequenced within a study of neurological immune-mediated disorders. Study results and caveats: Expanded clones shared no CDR3 amino acid sequences across subjects, suggesting private repertoires in all groups. The repertoires of 18 of 34 multiple sclerosis patients were placed by phylogenetic grouping in a single related-CDR3 cluster, which may be a signature. Neither clinical nor MRI features were associated with the multiple sclerosis repertoire cluster.

The length of the CDR3 is 16 residues. Trimming cost V 3 bases and J 6 bases, with 17 bases left between them. Germline CDR1 LNHNV, CDR2 YYDKDF (reference sequence). MiXCR was run by TCRdb on the 5' RACE reads, yielding one entry per CDR3 protein. The table records 100,000 to 150,000 distinct CDR3 sequences, roughly 3.4% of them present only once. This clonotype came up many times. Antigen specificity is unknown. The source material was PBMCs. This chain links TRBV15 with TRBJ1-4, with D possibly matching TRBD1 (5 bases). The source of this sequence is a woman aged 30 to 39 with multiple sclerosis. The CDR3 sequence is CATSSPREGTDEKLFF. The CDR3 DNA is TGTGCCACCAGCAGCCCCAGGGAGGGGACGGATGAAAAACTGTTTTTT. The full variable domain, with the rest looked up from reference TRBV15 and TRBJ1-4, is DAMVIQNPRYQVTQFGKPVTLSCSQTLNHNVMYWYQQKSSQAPKLLFHYYDKDFNNEADTPDNFQSRRPNTSFCFLDIRSPGLGDTAMYLCATSSPREGTDEKLFFGSGTQLSVL.